The source of this T cell receptor beta chain is a study of T-cell reconstitution after alpha-beta-depleted transplantation in children. Regarding the study as a whole: When one year had passed after transplant, most T-cell counts and diversity came from newly produced T cells. Where some patients showed high TCRbeta diversity at day 60, it came from recipient T cells and thymic progenitors that had survived.

CDR1 SGHDT and CDR2 YYEEEE come from the germline V gene. This CDR3 spans 17 amino acids. To note about this clonotype: Its antigen is not identified. A junction boundary mismatches the germline segment, possibly from a read error.

Preparation of the TCRbeta library involved a method that used unique molecular identifiers. TCRdb ran MiXCR on the PCR reads and lists one entry per CDR3 protein. Among fewer than 450,000 distinct CDR3 sequences, roughly 16% were seen once, and the ten largest hold approximately 38%. Material: PBMCs, mostly from graft donor cells, obtained 360 days after TCRalphabeta/CD19-depleted stem cell transplant. The chain uses TRBV5-6 and TRBJ2-1; D remains ambiguous. This clonotype was sampled from a male patient aged 2 to 10 who had a stem cell transplant for acute lymphoblastic leukemia, so the T cells may come from the graft donor. The CDR3 here is CVSSLFANPLSYNEQFF. CDR3 in DNA: TGTGTCAGCAGCTTGTTCGCTAACCCATTGTCCTACAATGAGCAGTTCTTC.